Each of the 32 T cell receptor beta chains below was sequenced from the same sample in a study of cytomegalovirus exposure and HLA in healthy donors. The primer mix had 60 Vbeta and 13 Jbeta primers. The method was immunoSEQ multiplex PCR; TCRdb's version includes in-frame clones alone and lacks a portion of them. The sample has 170,000 or so clones; 65% to 85% are singletons. Sequencing input: PBMCs. The source of these receptors is a male donor in good health and CMV-seropositive.

The sample holds one count of this clone. This specimen includes other DNA sequences encoding the same CDR3. J is TRBJ1-5 and V is TRBV18; possible D gene TRBD1, 5 bases. Trimming removed 1 base from V and 4 bases from J, with 8 bases in between. CDR1 KGHSH and CDR2 LQKENI come from the germline V gene. The CDR3 is 14 amino acids. The CDR3 DNA reads as TGTGCCAGCTCACCACGCTCAGGGAATCAGCCCCAGCATTTT. It encodes CASSPRSGNQPQHF.

The V and J genes are TRBV9 and TRBJ2-2, with D tentatively TRBD1 (6 bases). Germline V gene lookup returns CDR1 SGDLS and CDR2 YYNGEE. The V end lost 5 bases, the J end lost 3 bases, and 8 bases lay between the germline ends. The CDR3 contains 13 residues. The CDR3 DNA sequence: TGTGCCAGCAGGGGGGCTGACACCGGGGAGCTGTTTTTT. Amino acid sequence: CASRGADTGELFF.

This clone came up a few times. The gene calls are TRBV30 and TRBJ1-2; D perhaps matches TRBD1 (6 bases). Germline CDR1 is GTSNPN and CDR2 is SVGIG (reference sequence). The CDR3 has 12 residues. Trimming removed 5 bases at V and 8 bases at J, with 15 bases between. The CDR3 DNA sequence: TGTGCCTGGCCAAAAGGGGGGGGAGGCTACACCTTC. It is translated as CAWPKGGGGYTF.

The rearrangement uses TRBV7-2 and TRBJ2-7, with 14 bases fitting TRBD2. The germline V gene encodes CDR1 SGHTA and CDR2 FQGNSA. V trimming: 2 bases; J trimming: 5 bases; junction bases outside the gene matches: 5. The CDR3 loop spans 16 amino acids. The CDR3 bases are TGTGCCAGCAGCTTAAATTCGGGACTAGCGGGAGACGAGCAGTACTTC. Protein product: CASSLNSGLAGDEQYF.

J is TRBJ1-2 and V is TRBV6-5; 8 bases align to TRBD1. The CDR3 consists of 15 residues. Germline V gene data show CDR1 as MNHEY and CDR2 as SVGAGI. V gave up 8 bases and J gave up 4 bases; unmatched junction bases: 12. This chain's CDR3 is CASGRPGGQGYGYTF. The CDR3 nucleotides are TGTGCCAGCGGACGCCCAGGAGGACAGGGCTATGGCTACACCTTC.

The V and J genes are TRBV11-2 and TRBJ2-1, with D perhaps matching TRBD2 (6 bases). CDR3 length equals 13 residues. In germline, CDR1 is SGHAT, CDR2 FQNNGV. Trimming removed 8 bases at V and 8 bases at J, with 16 bases between. CDR3 bases: TGTGCCAGCGAAGCGGGCAACTGGGATGAGCAGTTCTTC. The encoded protein is CASEAGNWDEQFF.

This clone was found once. The chain employs TRBV27 and TRBJ1-5; weak D call: TRBD1 (5 bases). The CDR3 has 13 amino acids. The V gene's germline CDR1 is MNHEY and CDR2 SMNVEV (reference sequence). V gave up 3 bases and J gave up 5 bases, with 8 bases separating them. The CDR3 loop reads CASSLGGYQPQHF. The DNA for the CDR3 is TGTGCCAGCAGTTTGGGGGGTTATCAGCCCCAGCATTTT.

The V gene is TRBV10-1, the J gene TRBJ1-2; D is possibly TRBD1 (5 bases). V was pared by 10 bases and J by 5 bases, with 20 bases between. Germline V CDR1 and CDR2: WNHNN, SYGVQD (reference sequence). There are 14 residues in the CDR3. As DNA, the CDR3 is TGCGCCATTCCCGCCGGGCAGGGAATATATGGCTACACCTTC. It yields the protein CAIPAGQGIYGYTF.

The chain joins TRBV28 to TRBJ1-5; 10 nucleotides line up with TRBD1. CDR1 and CDR2 from the germline V gene are MDHEN and SYDVKM. This CDR3 has 15 residues. With V trimmed by 5 bases and J by 4 bases, 5 bases remained unmatched. The CDR3 nucleotides read TGTGCCAGCAGTCTGGGGGACAGGGGTAATCAGCCCCAGCATTTT. It specifies CASSLGDRGNQPQHF. Full variable domain (outside the CDR3, taken from reference TRBV28 and TRBJ1-5): DVKVTQSSRYLVKRTGEKVFLECVQDMDHENMFWYRQDPGLGLRLIYFSYDVKMKEKGDIPEGYSVSREKKERFSLILESASTNQTSMYLCASSLGDRGNQPQHFGDGTRLSIL.

The sample holds a few counts of this clone. CDR3 residues: CASITSSGTSSPYNEQFF. The CDR3 bases are TGTGCCAGCATCACCTCCTCTGGGACTTCCTCTCCCTACAATGAGCAGTTCTTC. J is TRBJ2-1 and V is TRBV28, with D perhaps TRBD2 (6 bases). V was pared by 7 bases and J by 2 bases, with 24 bases between. CDR1 and CDR2 from the germline V gene are MDHEN and SYDVKM. The CDR3 consists of 18 residues.

The chain employs TRBV7-6 and TRBJ2-7; TRBD1 agrees at 7 bases. V shed 3 bases, J shed 6 bases, and the junction held 8 bases outside the gene matches. The V gene's germline CDR1 is SGHVS and CDR2 FNYEAQ. CDR3 length: 14 residues. CDR3 DNA: TGTGCCAGCAGCTTCGACGAGGGGGCCGGCGAGCAGTACTTC. This translates into CASSFDEGAGEQYF.

The J gene is TRBJ2-7, the V gene TRBV19, with 10 nucleotides matching TRBD1. This CDR3 is built from 16 residues. The J segment lost 3 bases and the V segment lost 3 bases, leaving 8 bases of the junction unmatched. In germline, CDR1 is LNHDA, CDR2 SQIVND (reference sequence). The CDR3 region is CASSIGFGTGVYEQYF. The CDR3 DNA reads TGTGCCAGTAGTATCGGCTTCGGGACAGGGGTCTACGAGCAGTACTTC.

The chain's CDR3 is CASSLGTGGVEQYF. The CDR3 nucleotides are TGTGCCAGCAGCTTAGGCACAGGGGGGGTAGAGCAGTACTTC. The rearrangement uses TRBV7-2 and TRBJ2-7; D might be TRBD1 (8 bases). The CDR3 has 14 amino acids. Germline V CDR1 and CDR2: SGHTA, FQGNSA. The V end lost 1 base, the J end lost 7 bases, and 14 bases lay between the germline ends.

This clone was seen more than once but under ten times. The chain combines TRBV19 with TRBJ2-7, with 9 bases matching TRBD2. CDR3 length equals 14 residues. The V and J ends lost 6 bases and 2 bases, in that order; junction bases with no gene match: 5. Germline CDR1 and CDR2: LNHDA and SQIVND (reference sequence). The CDR3 here is CASRTSGQTYEQYF. The CDR3, as DNA: TGTGCCAGTAGGACTAGCGGCCAGACCTACGAGCAGTACTTC. Full variable domain (remainder filled in from reference TRBV19 and TRBJ2-7): DGGITQSPKYLFRKEGQNVTLSCEQNLNHDAMYWYRQDPGQGLRLIYYSQIVNDFQKGDIAEGYSVSREKKESFPLTVTSAQKNPTAFYLCASRTSGQTYEQYFGPGTRLTVT.

The V gene is TRBV5-1, the J gene TRBJ2-7; 10 bases are shared with TRBD1. V dropped 7 bases and J dropped 4; count of bases not matched to a gene: 5. CDR3 length: 13 amino acids. Germline-derived CDR1 and CDR2 are SGHRS and YFSETQ. The CDR3, as DNA: TGCGCCAGCGGCTGGACAGGGGGGTACGAGCAGTACTTC. It specifies CASGWTGGYEQYF.

V usage is TRBV9 and J usage is TRBJ1-3; D call uncertain. The CDR3 covers 15 residues. Germline V lookup: CDR1 SGDLS, CDR2 YYNGEE. Trimming stripped 4 bases from V and 0 bases from J, with 11 bases between. This CDR3 is CASSREADSGNTIYF. Here the CDR3 DNA reads TGTGCCAGCAGCAGAGAAGCGGACTCTGGAAACACCATATATTTT.

This rearrangement joins TRBV7-9 to TRBJ1-1, with D tentatively TRBD1 (5 bases). The germline CDR1 and CDR2 sequences are SEHNR and FQNEAQ (reference sequence). V lost 5 bases to trimming and J lost 3 bases, with 7 bases between them. The CDR3 length is 12 residues. The CDR3 DNA reads as TGTGCCAGCAGCGACAGATACACTGAAGCTTTCTTT. This sequence encodes CASSDRYTEAFF. Using reference TRBV7-9 and TRBJ1-1 for the parts outside the CDR3, the full variable domain is DTGVSQNPRHKITKRGQNVTFRCDPISEHNRLYWYRQTLGQGPEFLTYFQNEAQLEKSRLLSDRFSAERPKGSFSTLEIQRTEQGDSAMYLCASSDRYTEAFFGQGTRLTVV.

The rearrangement uses TRBV7-6 and TRBJ2-2; 12 bases agree with TRBD2. The CDR3 sequence is 15 residues long. J was trimmed by 6 bases and V by 3 bases; bases with no gene match: 2. Germline CDR1 reads SGHVS; CDR2 reads FNYEAQ. The CDR3 region has the DNA TGTGCCAGCAGCTTGACTAGCGGGAGTGCCGGGGAGCTGTTTTTT. Translating it yields CASSLTSGSAGELFF.

The chain has TRBV19 and TRBJ1-6; 8 nucleotides agree with TRBD1. This CDR3 is 17 amino acids long. Germline V gives CDR1 LNHDA, CDR2 SQIVND (reference sequence). Trimming at V came to 4 bases and at J to 5 bases, leaving 10 bases not matched to a gene. The CDR3 loop is CASSTKASGQDNSPLHF. DNA for the CDR3: TGTGCCAGTAGTACCAAAGCCTCGGGACAGGATAATTCACCCCTCCACTTT.

The chain uses TRBV27 and TRBJ2-3; unclear D gene. Trimming removed 3 bases from V and 2 bases from J, with 9 bases in between. This CDR3 has 14 residues. CDR1 and CDR2 from the germline V gene are MNHEY and SMNVEV (reference sequence). As DNA, the CDR3 is TGTGCCAGCAGTTTCCGAGTTTCCACAGATACGCAGTATTTT. This translates into CASSFRVSTDTQYF.

In this sample, this clone turned up a few times. V and J are TRBV4-2 and TRBJ1-1; 10 nucleotides line up with TRBD1. Germline V gene lookup returns CDR1 LGHNA and CDR2 YNFKEQ. This CDR3 spans 14 amino acids. V lost 1 base to trimming and J lost 7 bases; unmatched junction nucleotides: 3. The DNA of the CDR3 is TGTGCCAGCAGCCAAGGGACAGGGGGAGGTGAAGCTTTCTTT. This sequence encodes CASSQGTGGGEAFF.

Only a few counts were recorded for this clone. The chain employs TRBV7-9 and TRBJ1-1; D may be TRBD1 (6 bases). The CDR3 length is 13 residues. Germline V gene data show CDR1 as SEHNR and CDR2 as FQNEAQ (reference sequence). V was pared by 1 base and J by 7 bases, with 10 bases between. The CDR3 sequence is CASSLGRGHEAFF. The CDR3 DNA is TGTGCCAGCAGCTTAGGCAGGGGTCATGAAGCTTTCTTT. Filled out from reference TRBV7-9 and TRBJ1-1, the complete variable domain reads DTGVSQNPRHKITKRGQNVTFRCDPISEHNRLYWYRQTLGQGPEFLTYFQNEAQLEKSRLLSDRFSAERPKGSFSTLEIQRTEQGDSAMYLCASSLGRGHEAFFGQGTRLTVV.

Details on this clone: Mismatch with germline at one junction end may stem from a read error. V gene TRBV7-9 combines with J gene TRBJ1-1; tentatively, D is TRBD1 (6 bases). This CDR3 is built from 16 residues. CDR1 SEHNR and CDR2 FQNEAQ come from the germline V gene (reference sequence). The CDR3 loop reads CSSSQRGRGENTEAFF. As DNA, the CDR3 is TGTTCCAGCAGCCAGAGGGGGAGGGGGGAGAACACTGAAGCTTTCTTT.

In the case of this clone: A junction boundary mismatches the germline segment, possibly from a read error. This chain connects TRBV7-9 to TRBJ1-4; D call uncertain. The CDR3 is 15 amino acids. Germline V gives CDR1 SEHNR, CDR2 FQNEAQ (reference sequence). The DNA for the CDR3 is TGTTCCAGCAGCTCCGGCCTTGCGGCTAATGAAAAACTGTTTTTT. Translation: CSSSSGLAANEKLFF. The whole variable domain, filled in from reference TRBV7-9 and TRBJ1-4, reads DTGVSQNPRHKITKRGQNVTFRCDPISEHNRLYWYRQTLGQGPEFLTYFQNEAQLEKSRLLSDRFSAERPKGSFSTLEIQRTEQGDSAMYLCSSSSGLAANEKLFFGSGTQLSVL.

This clone appeared once. The chain recombines TRBV19 with TRBJ1-6; D is possibly TRBD1 (5 bases). There are 17 residues in the CDR3. Germline assignment: CDR1 LNHDA and CDR2 SQIVND (reference sequence). Trimming left V 7 bases short and J 0 bases short, with 16 bases between. The CDR3 DNA reads as TGTGCCAGTACCCCGACAGTCGGGGGCTCCTATAATTCACCCCTCCACTTT. Protein sequence: CASTPTVGGSYNSPLHF.

V gene TRBV5-1 combines with J gene TRBJ2-7; TRBD1 matches 9 bases. The CDR3 spans 18 residues. CDR1 SGHRS and CDR2 YFSETQ come from the germline V gene. V was clipped by 0 bases and J by 3 bases; unmatched bases: 13. The CDR3 bases are TGCGCCAGCAGCTTGGTGTACAGGGGGCGTGATACCGACTACGAGCAGTACTTC. Translated: CASSLVYRGRDTDYEQYF.

The chain links TRBV15 to TRBJ2-1; 9 bases fit TRBD2. CDR1 and CDR2 from the germline V gene are LNHNV and YYDKDF (reference sequence). CDR3 length equals 14 residues. V shed 3 bases and J 8 bases; nucleotides not matched to a gene: 5. In nucleotides, the CDR3 is TGTGCCACCAGCAGGGGACTAGCAGCCGATGAGCAGTTCTTC. This encodes CATSRGLAADEQFF.

About this clone itself: A junction boundary mismatches the germline segment, possibly from a read error. Other DNA sequences of this sample code for an identical CDR3. The rearrangement uses TRBV28 and TRBJ2-3; 8 nucleotides agree with TRBD2. Germline lookup yields CDR1 MDHEN and CDR2 SYDVKM. This CDR3 is 18 amino acids long. The CDR3 spells CASTTFWGAGVSTDTQYF. The DNA of the CDR3 is TGTGCTAGCACCACCTTTTGGGGAGCGGGAGTGAGCACAGATACGCAGTATTTT.

The V gene is TRBV20-1, the J gene TRBJ2-5; D gene unclear. The CDR3 runs 10 residues. Trimming took 6 bases from V and 2 from J, leaving 4 bases between them. Germline V gene data show CDR1 as DFQATT and CDR2 as SNEGSKA (reference sequence). CDR3 nucleotide sequence: TGCAGTGCAGCGCAAGAGACCCAGTACTTC. This codes for CSAAQETQYF.

The J gene is TRBJ2-7, the V gene TRBV28; no reliable D call. V lost 3 bases to trimming and J lost 7 bases, with 13 bases between them. Germline-derived CDR1 and CDR2 are MDHEN and SYDVKM. The CDR3 is 13 amino acids. The CDR3 DNA reads as TGTGCCAGCAGTTTGCCCCTTATCCTAGAGCAGTACTTC. It codes for CASSLPLILEQYF.

This rearrangement joins TRBV11-2 to TRBJ2-1, with 12 positions matching TRBD2. This CDR3 has 16 residues. J gave up 7 bases and V 5 bases, and 9 bases lay outside the gene matches. The V gene's germline CDR1 is SGHAT and CDR2 FQNNGV. The CDR3 is CASSPRGTSGQNEQFF. The CDR3 nucleotides are TGTGCCAGCAGCCCAAGGGGGACTAGCGGGCAGAATGAGCAGTTCTTC.

The rearrangement uses TRBV4-1 and TRBJ2-1; the match to TRBD2 covers 8 bases. The length of the CDR3 is 15 residues. V was pared by 0 bases and J by 4 bases, with 2 bases of the junction left unmatched. Germline CDR1 and CDR2: MGHRA and YSYEKL. Written as DNA, the CDR3 is TGCGCCAGCAGCCAAGACCCTAGCGGGTACAATGAGCAGTTCTTC. This gives the protein CASSQDPSGYNEQFF.